One and the same sample provided the 17 T cell receptor beta chains below, sequenced in a study of cytomegalovirus exposure and HLA in healthy donors. Primers included in the PCR were 60 Vbeta and 13 Jbeta primers. Generated by immunoSEQ multiplex PCR, the TCRdb table keeps only in-frame clones and is missing some. The sample has 150,000 to 200,000 clones; roughly 65% are singletons. Sequenced input: PBMCs. The receptor source for this set is a young woman in good health and CMV-seropositive.

As to this clone: As the CDR3 is not closed by the conserved phenylalanine or tryptophan, this likely results from a read error. The DNA is left out, because the CDR3 cannot be placed on it with certainty; the CDR3 is given as TCRdb lists it. V usage is TRBV29-1 and J usage is TRBJ1-2; TRBD1 is the table's D call, not checked against the DNA. The CDR3 is 12 amino acids long, termini counted. Germline V CDR1 and CDR2: SQVTM, ANQGSEA. This chain's CDR3 is CSDPQGILWLHL.

The chain employs TRBV9 and TRBJ2-2; 12 bases are a match to TRBD2. Germline values: CDR1 SGDLS, CDR2 YYNGEE. V gave up 4 bases and J gave up 5 bases; unmatched junction bases: 6. The CDR3 totals 16 residues. CDR3 amino acids: CASSPRTSGATGELFF. CDR3 nucleotide sequence: TGTGCCAGCAGCCCGAGGACTAGCGGGGCGACCGGGGAGCTGTTTTTT.

A single count supports this clone. The chain couples TRBV7-6 to TRBJ1-2; tentatively, D is TRBD1 (6 bases). Deletions cut 6 bases from V and 8 bases from J, with 16 bases between. The CDR3 covers 13 residues. Per the germline V gene, CDR1 is SGHVS and CDR2 is FNYEAQ. In DNA form, the CDR3 reads TGTGCCAGCAGTAAGACTTCAGGGGTCGGCTACACCTTC. Translated, it gives CASSKTSGVGYTF.

This clone was counted only a few times. The J gene is TRBJ1-2, the V gene TRBV6-6; maybe TRBD1 (5 bases). The CDR3 runs to 11 residues. Trimming took off 2 bases at V and 10 bases at J, with 8 bases between the two ends. The germline CDR1 and CDR2 sequences are MNHNY and SVGAGI (reference sequence). This CDR3 is CASSYGAIYTF. The CDR3 nucleotides read TGTGCCAGCAGTTACGGGGCCATCTACACCTTC.

This chain connects TRBV6-6 to TRBJ2-2; TRBD2 matches at 8 bases. This CDR3 spans 16 amino acids. The V gene's germline CDR1 is MNHNY and CDR2 SVGAGI (reference sequence). Losses at the gene ends were 6 bases for V and 4 bases for J; bases not matched to a gene: 10. The CDR3 region has the DNA TGTGCCAGCAGCCGGACTAGCCCTTCTTCCACCGGGGAGCTGTTTTTT. Its translation: CASSRTSPSSTGELFF.

The rearrangement links TRBV2 to TRBJ1-2; D not resolved. Germline V gene data show CDR1 as SNHLY and CDR2 as FYNNEI. CDR3 length equals 13 residues. The germline V and J ends were trimmed by 7 bases and 7 bases, with 16 bases remaining between them. The CDR3 nucleotides read TGTGCCAGCACCTGGGAGGGTTACCGTGGCTACACCTTC. Its protein product is CASTWEGYRGYTF.

The chain recombines TRBV18 with TRBJ2-2, with 8 nucleotides matching TRBD2. This CDR3 is built from 15 residues. Germline V gives CDR1 KGHSH, CDR2 LQKENI. Losses at the gene ends were 6 bases for V and 5 bases for J; bases not matched to a gene: 8. The CDR3 here is CASSSGSRVTGELFF. The CDR3, as DNA: TGTGCCAGCTCCAGCGGGAGTAGGGTAACCGGGGAGCTGTTTTTT.

The chain recombines TRBV27 with TRBJ2-1; 8 nucleotides align to TRBD1. V trimming: 4 bases; J trimming: 1 base; junction bases outside the gene matches: 3. CDR1 is MNHEY and CDR2 is SMNVEV in the germline V gene (reference sequence). The length of the CDR3 is 15 residues. CDR3 sequence: CASSSRTGSYNEQFF. The CDR3 DNA is TGTGCCAGCAGTTCCCGGACAGGGTCCTACAATGAGCAGTTCTTC.

The chain links TRBV7-9 to TRBJ2-5, with 9 nucleotides matching TRBD2. The CDR3 runs 18 residues. Germline V gene data show CDR1 as SEHNR and CDR2 as FQNEAQ (reference sequence). V shed 5 bases and J 5 bases; nucleotides not matched to a gene: 18. CDR3 amino acids: CASSTLGRAGGSEETQYF. The CDR3 region has the DNA TGTGCCAGCAGCACCCTCGGGAGGGCGGGAGGGAGTGAGGAGACCCAGTACTTC.

CDR3 amino acids: CASSQTRDMLYGYTF. The CDR3 DNA sequence: TGTGCCAGCAGCCAAACTAGGGATATGCTCTATGGCTACACCTTC. The chain couples TRBV4-2 to TRBJ1-2; the D is unclear. V lost 2 bases, J lost 4 bases, and 14 bases lay in between. This CDR3 has 15 amino acids. The germline V gene has CDR1 LGHNA and CDR2 YNFKEQ.

The rearrangement links TRBV7-8 to TRBJ2-1, with 9 positions matching TRBD2. Germline lookup yields CDR1 SGHVS and CDR2 FQNEAQ. V lost 5 bases and J lost 6; bases outside the gene matches: 11. The CDR3 totals 16 residues. The CDR3 loop reads CASSQRWRGGLNEQFF. DNA for the CDR3: TGTGCCAGCAGCCAGCGTTGGCGGGGGGGCCTCAATGAGCAGTTCTTC.

V is TRBV7-3 and J is TRBJ2-1; 11 nucleotides line up with TRBD2. Germline loops: CDR1 SGHTA, CDR2 FQGTGA. The CDR3 extends over 16 amino acids. V shed 4 bases, J shed 5 bases, and the junction held 7 bases outside the gene matches. In nucleotides, the CDR3 is TGTGCCAGCAGCTCGAAGCAGACTAGCGGGGACAATGAGCAGTTCTTC. It is translated as CASSSKQTSGDNEQFF.

The CDR3, as DNA: TGTGCCATCCAGGATTCCTACGAGCAGTACTTC. Translating gives CAIQDSYEQYF. This chain connects TRBV10-3 to TRBJ2-7; no firm D call. The CDR3 sequence is 11 residues long. The germline gives CDR1 ENHRY, CDR2 SYGVKD. Between the trimmed V and J ends, which lost 8 bases and 1 base, there was a span of 6 bases.

V is TRBV5-1 and J is TRBJ2-2; D possibly corresponds to TRBD2 (5 bases). Trimming shortened V by 5 bases and J by 7 bases, and 15 bases separated the two germline ends. The CDR3 contains 14 residues. Germline V gives CDR1 SGHRS, CDR2 YFSETQ. CDR3 loop: CASSRLGEGGELFF. The DNA of the CDR3 is TGCGCCAGCAGTCGGCTAGGCGAGGGCGGGGAGCTGTTTTTT. Full variable domain (missing parts from reference TRBV5-1 and TRBJ2-2): KAGVTQTPRYLIKTRGQQVTLSCSPISGHRSVSWYQQTPGQGLQFLFEYFSETQRNKGNFPGRFSGRQFSNSRSEMNVSTLELGDSALYLCASSRLGEGGELFFGEGSRLTVL.

The V gene is TRBV27, the J gene TRBJ2-7; 7 nucleotides align to TRBD2. CDR1 is MNHEY and CDR2 is SMNVEV in the germline V gene (reference sequence). This CDR3 spans 17 amino acids. Trimming cost V 0 bases and J 5 bases; bases outside gene matches: 13. CDR3 sequence reads: CASSLSGLSGGYDEQYF. Here the CDR3 DNA reads TGTGCCAGCAGTTTATCTGGCCTGTCGGGGGGTTACGACGAGCAGTACTTC.

The rearrangement links TRBV9 to TRBJ2-3, with D hard to call. Looked up from germline, CDR1 is SGDLS and CDR2 is YYNGEE. The CDR3 covers 13 residues. Trimming took off 0 bases at V and 10 bases at J, with 12 bases between the two ends. Written as DNA, the CDR3 is TGTGCCAGCAGCGTAGACATCCCGTCCGCGCAGTATTTT. Translated, it gives CASSVDIPSAQYF.

The chain links TRBV7-2 to TRBJ2-3, with a tentative D call TRBD2 (6 bases). Germline V CDR1 and CDR2: SGHTA, FQGNSA. The CDR3 totals 14 residues. V was pared by 5 bases and J by 6 bases, with 15 bases between. The CDR3 loop is CASSDTSGSDTQYF. The CDR3 DNA is TGTGCCAGCAGCGATACAAGCGGGTCGGATACGCAGTATTTT.